A single sample gave rise to the 27 T cell receptor beta chains below, sequenced in a study of molecular identifiers for immune sequencing clone quantification. TCRdb independently ran MiXCR on the PCR reads; one entry per CDR3 protein. Among around 94,000 distinct CDR3 sequences listed, under 40% were seen once. The sequenced sample was naive CD8+ T cells from blood, with Jurkat cell RNA spiked in. The subset denotes: FACS-sorted CD8+CD4-CCR7+CD45RA+ naive T cells. All receptors come from a human donor in good health. Some libraries in this study had Jurkat cell RNA spiked in.

This chain joins TRBV4-1 and TRBJ2-5; the match to TRBD2 covers 11 bases. Germline trimming cut 0 bases from V and 5 bases from J; bases unmatched to any gene: 2. Germline loops: CDR1 MGHRA, CDR2 YSYEKL. There are 15 residues in the CDR3. The CDR3 region has the DNA TGCGCCAGCAGCCAAGATTGGACTAGCGGGGAGACCCAGTACTTC. This codes for CASSQDWTSGETQYF.

With regard to this clonotype: A read error may be the cause here, since a much bigger clone is one base away. The V call is TRBV28, the J call TRBJ2-5; D assignment may be TRBD1 or TRBD2 (5 bases each). The V gene lost 3 bases and the J gene lost 6 bases, with 14 bases spanning the gap. The length of the CDR3 is 14 residues. Germline loops: CDR1 MDHEN, CDR2 SYDVKM. DNA of the CDR3: TGTGCCAGCAGTTTTATCAGGGACGGACAGACCCAGTACTTC. Protein product: CASSFIRDGQTQYF. The full variable domain, in which reference TRBV28 and TRBJ2-5 provide the parts outside the CDR3, is DVKVTQSSRYLVKRTGEKVFLECVQDMDHENMFWYRQDPGLGLRLIYFSYDVKMKEKGDIPEGYSVSREKKERFSLILESASTNQTSMYLCASSFIRDGQTQYFGPGTRLLVL.

This clonotype was seen once. The chain recombines TRBV7-9 with TRBJ2-1; 8 bases fit TRBD1. This CDR3 region has 18 residues. With V trimmed by 5 bases and J by 4 bases, 16 bases remained unmatched. Germline assignment: CDR1 SEHNR and CDR2 FQNEAQ (reference sequence). The CDR3 loop reads CASSAKVSGTGDYNEQFF. Here the CDR3 DNA reads TGTGCCAGCAGCGCTAAAGTATCCGGGACAGGAGATTACAATGAGCAGTTCTTC. The variable domain in full, with the rest retrieved from reference TRBV7-9 and TRBJ2-1, is DTGVSQNPRHKITKRGQNVTFRCDPISEHNRLYWYRQTLGQGPEFLTYFQNEAQLEKSRLLSDRFSAERPKGSFSTLEIQRTEQGDSAMYLCASSAKVSGTGDYNEQFFGPGTRLTVL.

This clonotype was counted between two and nine times. The V call is TRBV15, the J call TRBJ1-1; TRBD1 agrees at 12 bases. The CDR3 length is 17 residues. Trimming removed 0 bases from V and 6 bases from J; junction bases left unmatched: 8. Germline values: CDR1 LNHNV, CDR2 YYDKDF (reference sequence). In DNA form, the CDR3 reads TGTGCCACCAGCAGAGATCAAGGGACAGGGGGCGCATCTGAAGCTTTCTTT. It specifies CATSRDQGTGGASEAFF. The entire variable domain, with the rest obtained from reference TRBV15 and TRBJ1-1, is as follows: DAMVIQNPRYQVTQFGKPVTLSCSQTLNHNVMYWYQQKSSQAPKLLFHYYDKDFNNEADTPDNFQSRRPNTSFCFLDIRSPGLGDTAMYLCATSRDQGTGGASEAFFGQGTRLTVV.

The rearrangement uses TRBV19 and TRBJ2-3; D might be TRBD1 (6 bases). The germline gives CDR1 LNHDA, CDR2 SQIVND (reference sequence). The CDR3 has 15 residues. V lost 8 bases to trimming and J lost 2 bases, with 17 bases between them. Here the CDR3 reads CASSRRGTYTDTQYF. The CDR3 DNA reads as TGTGCCAGTTCCCGCAGGGGAACCTACACAGATACGCAGTATTTT.

This clonotype was observed a handful of times. The CDR3 loop is CASSLAGSAARVGEQYF. CDR3 DNA sequence: TGTGCCAGCAGCTTAGCGGGATCGGCAGCCAGAGTGGGCGAGCAGTACTTC. V gene TRBV7-6 combines with J gene TRBJ2-7; D uncertain. The CDR3 covers 17 residues. Germline V CDR1 and CDR2: SGHVS, FNYEAQ. With 0 bases removed from V and 6 bases from J, the gap between germline ends came to 21 bases. Drawing the rest from reference TRBV7-6 and TRBJ2-7, the complete variable domain is GAGVSQSPRYKVTKRGQDVALRCDPISGHVSLYWYRQALGQGPEFLTYFNYEAQQDKSGLPNDRFSAERPEGSISTLTIQRTEQRDSAMYRCASSLAGSAARVGEQYFGPGTRLTVT.

This clonotype was observed a handful of times. The chain uses TRBV2 and TRBJ2-1, with 11 bases that match TRBD2. The germline V gene encodes CDR1 SNHLY and CDR2 FYNNEI. With 4 bases clipped from V and 7 bases from J, the junction kept 6 bases outside the gene matches. The CDR3 totals 15 residues. Written as DNA, the CDR3 is TGTGCCAGCAGTGGACTAGCGGGGAGTCGGAATGAGCAGTTCTTC. Translating gives CASSGLAGSRNEQFF.

This clonotype was counted between two and nine times. The gene calls are TRBV28 and TRBJ1-5, with a tentative D call TRBD1 (5 bases). In germline, CDR1 is MDHEN, CDR2 SYDVKM. The CDR3 length is 14 residues. V was clipped by 6 bases and J by 4 bases, with 13 bases between them. CDR3: CASSLIPGNQPQHF. The CDR3 nucleotides are TGTGCCAGCAGCCTCATTCCAGGGAATCAGCCCCAGCATTTT.

This clonotype has more than one count but fewer than ten. This chain links TRBV7-3 with TRBJ2-1, with TRBD2 as a possible D gene (5 bases). The ends were cut back, 8 bases at V and 2 bases at J, with 16 bases in the middle. The CDR3 is made up of 15 amino acids. The germline CDR1 and CDR2 sequences are SGHTA and FQGTGA. DNA for the CDR3: TGTGCCAGCGGTTCCACCGAGGGCCCCTACAATGAGCAGTTCTTC. Its translation is CASGSTEGPYNEQFF.

This clonotype has at least ten counts. This chain uses TRBV20-1 with TRBJ2-3, with a tentative D call TRBD1 (6 bases). V was pared by 3 bases and J by 3 bases, with 7 bases between. The CDR3 loop spans 12 amino acids. Germline lookup yields CDR1 DFQATT and CDR2 SNEGSKA (reference sequence). The CDR3 DNA follows: TGCAGTGCTAGGCAGGGGACAGATACGCAGTATTTT. This sequence encodes CSARQGTDTQYF.

In its sample, this clonotype was seen a few times. The chain has TRBV4-3 and TRBJ2-3, with a tentative D call TRBD1 (6 bases). Germline V gene data show CDR1 as LGHNA and CDR2 as YSLEER. V was pared by 2 bases and J by 5 bases, with 17 bases between. The CDR3 length is 16 residues. DNA of the CDR3: TGCGCCAGCAGCCAACACGACAGGTCCTTGGGAGATACGCAGTATTTT. It is translated as CASSQHDRSLGDTQYF.

This clonotype has just a few counts. This chain uses TRBV12-3 or TRBV12-4 with TRBJ2-3; 14 nucleotides line up with TRBD2. Germline trimming cut 4 bases from V and 3 bases from J; bases unmatched to any gene: 9. CDR3 length: 18 amino acids. As DNA, the CDR3 is TGTGCCAGCAGTTCCGGGACTAGCGGGAGTGTTGGTACAGATACGCAGTATTTT. Its protein is CASSSGTSGSVGTDTQYF.

With respect to this clonotype: A read error is likely, as this CDR3 ends without the conserved phenylalanine or tryptophan. The rearrangement joins TRBV14 to TRBJ1-3; D call uncertain. The CDR3 covers 16 residues. Looked up from germline, CDR1 is SGHDN and CDR2 is FVKESK. V was clipped by 3 bases and J by 0 bases, with 12 bases between them. CDR3 loop: CASSQAPGFSGNTIYL. The CDR3 DNA is TGTGCCAGCAGCCAGGCCCCCGGATTCTCTGGAAACACCATATATTTA.

This clonotype was recorded many times. CDR3 DNA: TGTGCCAGTAGGGACAAGACAGGGTCCGCCGGGGAGCTGTTTTTT. Amino acids: CASRDKTGSAGELFF. The chain couples TRBV19 to TRBJ2-2, with 7 bases lining up with TRBD1. The CDR3 covers 15 residues. Germline V gene data show CDR1 as LNHDA and CDR2 as SQIVND (reference sequence). V lost 6 bases, J lost 6 bases, and 10 bases stayed unmatched.

To note about this clonotype: A much larger clone is a single base away; this may be a read error. The rearrangement uses TRBV28 and TRBJ1-4; D is undetermined. The germline CDR1 and CDR2 sequences are MDHEN and SYDVKM. The CDR3 covers 12 residues. The DNA of the CDR3 is TGTGCCAGCAGTTTCGGTAGGGAAAAACTGTCTTTT. It specifies CASSFGREKLSF. Looking up the rest from reference TRBV28 and TRBJ1-4 gives the full variable domain: DVKVTQSSRYLVKRTGEKVFLECVQDMDHENMFWYRQDPGLGLRLIYFSYDVKMKEKGDIPEGYSVSREKKERFSLILESASTNQTSMYLCASSFGREKLSFGSGTQLSVL.

The chain uses TRBV6-2 or TRBV6-3 and TRBJ2-7, with 8 bases that match TRBD1. Germline V gene data show CDR1 as MNHEY and CDR2 as SVGEGT. The CDR3 runs to 14 residues. V dropped 7 bases and J dropped 3; count of bases not matched to a gene: 8. The CDR3 loop is CASNPGQGIYEQYF. The CDR3 DNA reads TGTGCCAGCAACCCTGGACAGGGAATCTACGAGCAGTACTTC.

The chain uses TRBV9 and TRBJ2-1; 8 nucleotides agree with TRBD2. This CDR3 is 15 amino acids long. J lost 4 bases, V lost 0 bases, and 3 bases had no gene match. Per the germline V gene, CDR1 is SGDLS and CDR2 is YYNGEE. In DNA, the CDR3 is TGTGCCAGCAGCGTAGAACCTAGCGGGTACAATGAGCAGTTCTTC. This gives the protein CASSVEPSGYNEQFF.

Notes on this clonotype: One junction end does not reproduce the germline sequence, and a read error may be involved. The J gene is TRBJ2-7, the V gene TRBV28, with D tentatively TRBD2 (5 bases). This CDR3 is 16 amino acids long. Germline lookup yields CDR1 MDHEN and CDR2 SYDVKM. CDR3 sequence: CASSLPVRDPPYVQYF. The CDR3 DNA follows: TGTGCCAGCAGTTTGCCGGTGAGGGATCCACCTTACGTGCAGTACTTC.

This clonotype was counted between two and nine times. The chain uses TRBV9 and TRBJ2-7; D might be TRBD1 (5 bases). The germline CDR1 and CDR2 sequences are SGDLS and YYNGEE. Trimming took off 2 bases at V and 2 bases at J, with 11 bases between the two ends. This CDR3 is built from 14 residues. This CDR3 reads CASSVQGPPYEQYF. As DNA, the CDR3 is TGTGCCAGCAGCGTTCAGGGTCCTCCCTACGAGCAGTACTTC.

This clonotype has only a few counts. The chain uses TRBV6-6 and TRBJ2-7, with a possible D match to TRBD2 (8 bases). This CDR3 contains 15 residues. Trimming removed 5 bases from V and 7 bases from J, with 21 bases in between. The germline gives CDR1 MNHNY, CDR2 SVGAGI (reference sequence). The CDR3 sequence is CASSIPRGREVEQYF. In nucleotides, the CDR3 is TGTGCCAGCAGTATCCCGAGGGGGCGGGAGGTGGAGCAGTACTTC.

V usage is TRBV7-9 and J usage is TRBJ2-5; 8 bases match TRBD2. Per the germline V gene, CDR1 is SEHNR and CDR2 is FQNEAQ (reference sequence). The CDR3 runs to 12 residues. V trimming: 10 bases; J trimming: 7 bases; junction bases outside the gene matches: 8. The CDR3 bases are TGTGCCACAGCGGGGGCGCGGCTGACCCAGTACTTC. Translating gives CATAGARLTQYF.

As to this clonotype: Since no conserved phenylalanine or tryptophan closes the CDR3, a read error is the likely cause. J is TRBJ1-5 and V is TRBV12-3 or TRBV12-4, with 9 bases matching TRBD1. The CDR3 is 15 residues long. V trimming: 4 bases; J trimming: 10 bases; junction bases outside the gene matches: 11. The CDR3 DNA reads TGTGCCAGCAGTTCCCCGGGACAGGGTATCGTACCCCAGCATCTT. Residues: CASSSPGQGIVPQHL.

This chain joins TRBV5-4 and TRBJ2-7; D possibly uses TRBD1 or TRBD2 (5 bases each). V was pared by 4 bases and J by 5 bases, with 16 bases between. This CDR3 region has 14 residues. Germline V gene lookup returns CDR1 SGHNT and CDR2 YYREEE (reference sequence). The CDR3 bases are TGTGCCAGCAGCCTCTCTGCAGGGAGACACGAGCAGTACTTC. Its protein product is CASSLSAGRHEQYF.

The gene calls are TRBV9 and TRBJ1-2; 7 nucleotides line up with TRBD1. V shed 0 bases, J shed 3 bases, and the junction held 11 bases outside the gene matches. Germline V lookup: CDR1 SGDLS, CDR2 YYNGEE. The CDR3 length is 17 residues. The CDR3 region is CASSVARDSLTHYGYTF. The CDR3 DNA reads TGTGCCAGCAGCGTAGCCCGGGACAGCTTAACCCACTATGGCTACACCTTC.

The genes are TRBV7-9 and TRBJ2-1; TRBD2 agrees at 11 bases. The CDR3 loop spans 17 amino acids. J lost 3 bases, V lost 1 base, and 5 bases had no gene match. Per germline, CDR1 SEHNR and CDR2 FQNEAQ (reference sequence). In DNA form, the CDR3 reads TGTGCCAGCAGCTTAGTCCTCACTAGCGGGGGCTACAATGAGCAGTTCTTC. This translates into CASSLVLTSGGYNEQFF.

In this sample, this clonotype turned up many times. The rearrangement uses TRBV25-1 and TRBJ2-1; D remains ambiguous. V lost 4 bases, J lost 6 bases, and 16 bases lay in between. The CDR3 is 15 residues long. CDR1 and CDR2 from the germline V gene are MGHDK and SYGVNS. The CDR3, as DNA: TGTGCCAGCAGTGCTCCCGCGGTCCAACTCAATGAGCAGTTCTTC. This translates into CASSAPAVQLNEQFF.

This clonotype was detected only a few times. V and J are TRBV14 and TRBJ2-6, with D uncertain. V lost 1 base to trimming and J lost 0 bases, with 10 bases between them. Germline loops: CDR1 SGHDN, CDR2 FVKESK. The CDR3 consists of 17 residues. The CDR3: CASSQVNRPSGANVLTF. The DNA of the CDR3 is TGTGCCAGCAGCCAAGTGAACAGACCCTCTGGGGCCAACGTCCTGACTTTC.